The T cell receptor (beta chain) under discussion was sequenced for a study of blood T cell repertoires in COVID-19 (dated by TCRdb to about 2020). About the investigation overall: Samples covering the acute and convalescent phases of COVID-19 were provided by collaborators in the United States, Italy and Spain. Deeply sampled blood TCRbeta repertoires from subjects exposed to, actively infected with, or recovered from COVID-19 were included in the dataset. The sample metadata nearly always contained a de-identified subject ID, COVID-19 status, age in years and sex. Samples came from the ongoing ImmuneRACE study (first 160 participants) plus 1,254 subjects from 6 global collaborators. The repertoires were released in a freely available public database meant as a resource for research on the immune response to SARS-CoV-2. Where available, HLA class I and class II types were obtained from metadata supplied by the sample provider rather than from assay-based typing. The material from the prospective study consisted of cDNA or gDNA derived from T cells, B-cell-depleted T cells, or PBMCs. Paper-wide results and their limitations: The quantity of clinical and demographic metadata differed by source and by participant and was supplied without curation.

The immunoSEQ Assay, a bias-controlled multiplex PCR, was used to amplify TCRbeta CDR3 regions from genomic DNA. Processing in the source paper ran as follows. The number of nucleated cells in each sample was estimated by amplification of reference gene primers within the assay. To quantify the absolute abundance of each unique TCRbeta CDR3 rearrangement, sequence reads were collapsed and filtered. For each sample, productive Simpson clonality was calculated as the square root of Simpson's diversity index across productive rearrangements. The clones in this table, taken by TCRdb from immuneACCESS, are in-frame only. Not every clone is retained; where verified, under half of the shortfall comes from an unresolved V gene, and the cause of the rest is unknown. That table is the source of V, J and clone size, and D and trimming were worked out from the DNA. Across this sample there are tens of thousands of clones, with roughly 88% seen only once. The biggest ten clones account for approximately 30% of the sample.

Of note for this clone: This receptor's antigen is unknown. No base-level quality is on record; no much larger clone is a single base apart.

In the germline V gene, CDR1 corresponds to MNHNS and CDR2 to SASEGT. V is pared back by 1 base and J by 5 bases, with 8 bases lying between the germline termini. The CDR3 holds 13 amino acids from the cysteine to the phenylalanine. The read is trimmed to its CDR3 DNA, 39 bases read in frame from base 1. Collaborating institutions collected whole blood in K2EDTA tubes following their own protocols. For TCRbeta analysis, collaborator samples were shipped as frozen whole blood, as isolated PBMCs, or as DNA extracted from either sample type. The sample was peripheral blood. The TCR was taken from a human donor with active COVID-19. The donor label of this sample is uncertain. The sequence joins TRBV6-1 to TRBJ1-1, with the D gene call left open. The CDR3 reads as follows: CASSEVSGTEAFF. The DNA sequence is given as TGTGCCAGCAGTGAAGTTTCGGGAACTGAAGCTTTCTTT.